These 4 T cell receptor beta chains came from one sample sequenced in a study of T cell responses to AZD1222 COVID-19 vaccine. Libraries were prepared by immunoSEQ multiplex PCR; TCRdb keeps only in-frame clonotypes and omits some of them. The repertoire holds 95,000 to 150,000 clones, with around nine tenths as singletons. Sequenced material: peripheral blood, taken on day 0 of AZD1222 vaccination. Receptor source: an adult in good health.

The chain combines TRBV2 with TRBJ1-1; D is ambiguous. The germline CDR1 and CDR2 sequences are SNHLY and FYNNEI. The V and J ends lost 7 bases and 1 base respectively, with 7 bases between them. This CDR3 region has 12 residues. CDR3 in amino acids: CASILENTEAFF. The CDR3, as DNA: TGTGCCAGCATCCTAGAGAACACTGAAGCTTTCTTT.

This chain links TRBV10-3 with TRBJ1-5; TRBD1 might be the D (6 bases). Trimming took off 5 bases at V and 2 bases at J, with 10 bases between the two ends. The germline CDR1 and CDR2 sequences are ENHRY and SYGVKD. The CDR3 extends over 14 amino acids. CDR3 in DNA: TGTGCCATCAGTCACAGGGAGGGCAATCAGCCCCAGCATTTT. This gives the protein CAISHREGNQPQHF.

Note on this clone: Because the CDR3 is missing its conserved closing phenylalanine or tryptophan, this is likely a read error. It is unclear where the CDR3 begins or ends on the DNA, so no DNA is shown, and the CDR3 is as TCRdb lists it. This chain links TRBV20-1 with TRBJ1-1. Germline-derived CDR1 and CDR2 are DFQATT and SNEGSKA (reference sequence). The CDR3 adds up to 9 amino acids, both ends counted. This CDR3 reads CSADPGPDL.

The chain couples TRBV6-5 to TRBJ1-1; possibly TRBD1 for D (5 bases). This CDR3 is built from 13 residues. The germline V gene has CDR1 MNHEY and CDR2 SVGAGI. The germline V and J ends were trimmed by 7 bases and 0 bases, with 9 bases remaining between them. The CDR3 bases are TGTGCCAGCATCAGGGAAATGAACACTGAAGCTTTCTTT. It encodes CASIREMNTEAFF.